The source of this T cell receptor beta chain is a study of immune evolution from preneoplasia to lung adenocarcinoma. The method was immunoSEQ multiplex PCR; TCRdb's version includes in-frame clones alone and lacks a portion of them. This sample yields several thousand clones, of which about 86% are seen a single time; 3.2% belongs to the top ten. This CDR3 is built from 14 residues. The J segment lost 1 base and the V segment lost 6 bases, leaving 5 bases of the junction unmatched. Germline V gives CDR1 SNHLY, CDR2 FYNNEI. V and J are TRBV2 and TRBJ1-2; 7 positions match TRBD1. The material sequenced was FFPE minimally invasive lung adenocarcinoma tissue. The source of this sequence is a person aged 65-85 years with lung adenocarcinoma. The CDR3 loop is CASRAGQSNYGYTF. In nucleotides, the CDR3 is TGTGCCAGCAGGGCGGGACAGAGTAACTATGGCTACACCTTC.